These 18 T cell receptor beta chains came from one sample sequenced in a study of PD-1 blockade in mismatch repair-deficient tumors. Assay: immunoSEQ multiplex PCR; the TCRdb copy retains only in-frame clones and omits some. The sample contains about 100,000 clones, 70% to 85% of which appear only once. The sequenced sample was peripheral blood, obtained approximately 8 months after starting pembrolizumab. The receptors originated from an adult with mismatch repair-deficient cancer.

The chain uses TRBV30 and TRBJ1-3, with TRBD1 matching over 9 bases. The CDR3 is made up of 15 amino acids. Trimming took 5 bases from V and 7 from J; bases not matched to a gene: 12. Germline CDR1 GTSNPN, CDR2 SVGIG (reference sequence). In nucleotides, the CDR3 is TGTGCCTGGTCCAGCCCCGGGACAGGGCTCAACACCATATATTTT. Encoded protein: CAWSSPGTGLNTIYF. The complete variable domain, with remaining parts taken from reference TRBV30 and TRBJ1-3, reads SQTIHQWPATLVQPVGSPLSLECTVEGTSNPNLYWYRQAAGRGLQLLFYSVGIGQISSEVPQNLSASRPQDRQFILSSKKLLLSDSGFYLCAWSSPGTGLNTIYFGEGSWLTVV.

This chain links TRBV5-1 with TRBJ2-7, with 13 bases that match TRBD2. Trimming removed 4 bases from V and 3 bases from J; junction bases left unmatched: 10. The CDR3 is 17 residues long. Germline V gene data show CDR1 as SGHRS and CDR2 as YFSETQ. The CDR3 is CASSPGTSGDLFYEQYF. CDR3 DNA: TGCGCCAGCAGCCCGGGGACTAGCGGGGATTTATTCTACGAGCAGTACTTC.

V is TRBV6-6 and J is TRBJ2-2; TRBD2 aligns across 10 bases. Germline values: CDR1 MNHNY, CDR2 SVGAGI (reference sequence). V lost 4 bases to trimming and J lost 4 bases; unmatched junction nucleotides: 6. The length of the CDR3 is 16 residues. Written as DNA, the CDR3 is TGTGCCAGCAGTTCCACAGCGGGAGGGCCCACCGGGGAGCTGTTTTTT. This sequence encodes CASSSTAGGPTGELFF.

V gene TRBV29-1 combines with J gene TRBJ2-7; D remains unclear. V shed 4 bases and J shed 3 bases, with 10 bases lying between them. Per germline, CDR1 SQVTM and CDR2 ANQGSEA. The CDR3 is 12 amino acids. In DNA form, the CDR3 reads TGCAGCGTTGGGAACAGAATCTACGAGCAGTACTTC. Translated: CSVGNRIYEQYF.

The CDR3 region is CASRPLGASYEQYF. The CDR3 DNA follows: TGTGCCAGCAGGCCGCTTGGGGCCTCCTACGAGCAGTACTTC. The chain links TRBV27 to TRBJ2-7; possibly TRBD1 for D (5 bases). The CDR3 extends over 14 amino acids. Per germline, CDR1 MNHEY and CDR2 SMNVEV (reference sequence). The V end was cut by 6 bases, the J end by 0 bases, with 12 bases between.

The rearrangement joins TRBV6-6 to TRBJ2-3; D uncertain. Between the trimmed V and J ends, which lost 6 bases and 3 bases, there was a span of 7 bases. The germline gives CDR1 MNHNY, CDR2 SVGAGI (reference sequence). This CDR3 contains 12 residues. CDR3 sequence (DNA): TGTGCCAGCAGGGACCGGACAGATACGCAGTATTTT. It codes for CASRDRTDTQYF.

The V gene is TRBV5-6, the J gene TRBJ2-3; 10 bases match TRBD2. With 3 bases clipped from V and 4 bases from J, the junction kept 5 bases outside the gene matches. The CDR3 contains 15 residues. Germline loops: CDR1 SGHDT, CDR2 YYEEEE. CDR3 nucleotides: TGTGCCAGCAGCTCAAGCGGGAGGGGCCCAGATACGCAGTATTTT. This translates into CASSSSGRGPDTQYF.

The gene calls are TRBV29-1 and TRBJ2-2; D is possibly TRBD1 (6 bases). The germline gives CDR1 SQVTM, CDR2 ANQGSEA. This CDR3 spans 14 amino acids. Trimming shortened V by 4 bases and J by 2 bases, and 11 bases separated the two germline ends. Here the CDR3 reads CSVVGTKNTGELFF. The CDR3 region has the DNA TGCAGCGTTGTTGGGACAAAAAACACCGGGGAGCTGTTTTTT.

This clone was seen only a few times. In DNA form, the CDR3 reads TGTGCCAGCAGTGAAGCGTGGGGTCAGGGACACTATGGCTACACCTTC. This encodes CASSEAWGQGHYGYTF. The chain uses TRBV6-1 and TRBJ1-2, with D tentatively TRBD1 (5 bases). Germline V CDR1 and CDR2: MNHNS, SASEGT. CDR3 length: 16 amino acids. Trimming removed 0 bases from V and 3 bases from J, with 14 bases in between.

The CDR3 DNA is TGTGCCACCAGCAGAGGGGACGCTGAAAAACTGTTTTTT. This codes for CATSRGDAEKLFF. The chain has TRBV15 and TRBJ1-4; the D gene is possibly TRBD1 (5 bases). With 1 base removed from V and 7 bases from J, the gap between germline ends came to 7 bases. Germline-derived CDR1 and CDR2 are LNHNV and YYDKDF (reference sequence). This CDR3 spans 13 amino acids.

The chain has TRBV7-9 and TRBJ1-1; unclear D gene. Germline V gene lookup returns CDR1 SEHNR and CDR2 FQNEAQ (reference sequence). The CDR3 consists of 11 residues. The V gene lost 5 bases and the J gene lost 6 bases, with 7 bases spanning the gap. The CDR3: CASSPAAEAFF. The CDR3 bases are TGTGCCAGCAGCCCGGCCGCTGAAGCTTTCTTT.

Only one count was recorded for this clone. V gene TRBV5-1 combines with J gene TRBJ2-1, with 11 bases aligning to TRBD1. CDR1 SGHRS and CDR2 YFSETQ come from the germline V gene. This CDR3 comprises 17 residues. With V trimmed by 3 bases and J by 0 bases, 5 bases remained unmatched. CDR3 DNA sequence: TGCGCCAGCAGCTCGGACAGGGGGCCGAGCTCCTACAATGAGCAGTTCTTC. Protein sequence: CASSSDRGPSSYNEQFF.

The genes are TRBV11-3 and TRBJ2-3; D is uncertain. The germline V and J ends were trimmed by 0 bases and 5 bases, with 6 bases remaining between them. The CDR3 spans 13 residues. Germline CDR1 reads SGHNT; CDR2 reads YENEEA. CDR3 sequence reads: CASSLDGVDTQYF. In nucleotides, the CDR3 is TGTGCCAGCAGCTTAGATGGGGTAGATACGCAGTATTTT.

The chain has TRBV11-1 and TRBJ2-7; 10 bases agree with TRBD2. The V gene's germline CDR1 is SGHAT and CDR2 FQDESV (reference sequence). The CDR3 totals 13 residues. V lost 5 bases, J lost 5 bases, and 3 bases stayed unmatched. CDR3 sequence reads: CASSRLAGHEQYF. For the CDR3, the DNA is TGTGCCAGCAGCCGACTAGCGGGCCACGAGCAGTACTTC.

V is TRBV7-3 and J is TRBJ2-1; D ambiguous. V lost 5 bases and J lost 9, with 11 bases in between. This CDR3 contains 12 residues. In germline, CDR1 is SGHTA, CDR2 FQGTGA. The CDR3 loop is CASSQSYGEQFF. CDR3 DNA: TGTGCCAGCAGCCAGAGCTATGGTGAGCAGTTCTTC.

The V gene is TRBV5-1, the J gene TRBJ1-4, with 9 bases aligning to TRBD1. Looked up from germline, CDR1 is SGHRS and CDR2 is YFSETQ. Losses at the gene ends were 4 bases for V and 1 base for J; bases not matched to a gene: 14. The CDR3 consists of 19 residues. The CDR3 loop reads CASSISGTGSFETNEKLFF. The CDR3 DNA reads TGCGCCAGCAGCATATCCGGGACAGGGTCATTCGAAACTAATGAAAAACTGTTTTTT. The complete variable domain, with remaining parts taken from reference TRBV5-1 and TRBJ1-4, reads KAGVTQTPRYLIKTRGQQVTLSCSPISGHRSVSWYQQTPGQGLQFLFEYFSETQRNKGNFPGRFSGRQFSNSRSEMNVSTLELGDSALYLCASSISGTGSFETNEKLFFGSGTQLSVL.

The rearrangement uses TRBV10-1 and TRBJ2-1; 8 bases align to TRBD1. CDR1 and CDR2 (germline): WNHNN, SYGVQD (reference sequence). This CDR3 has 14 residues. V lost 0 bases and J lost 5; bases outside the gene matches: 0. In nucleotides, the CDR3 is TGCGCCAGCAGTGAGTCGACAGGGGACAATGAGCAGTTCTTC. Its protein is CASSESTGDNEQFF.

The chain combines TRBV18 with TRBJ1-4; no firm D call. V shed 0 bases and J shed 2 bases, with 13 bases lying between them. The CDR3 length is 17 residues. Germline loops: CDR1 KGHSH, CDR2 LQKENI. CDR3 sequence reads: CASSPPVNFGTNEKLFF. CDR3 DNA: TGTGCCAGCTCACCACCGGTAAACTTCGGCACTAATGAAAAACTGTTTTTT.